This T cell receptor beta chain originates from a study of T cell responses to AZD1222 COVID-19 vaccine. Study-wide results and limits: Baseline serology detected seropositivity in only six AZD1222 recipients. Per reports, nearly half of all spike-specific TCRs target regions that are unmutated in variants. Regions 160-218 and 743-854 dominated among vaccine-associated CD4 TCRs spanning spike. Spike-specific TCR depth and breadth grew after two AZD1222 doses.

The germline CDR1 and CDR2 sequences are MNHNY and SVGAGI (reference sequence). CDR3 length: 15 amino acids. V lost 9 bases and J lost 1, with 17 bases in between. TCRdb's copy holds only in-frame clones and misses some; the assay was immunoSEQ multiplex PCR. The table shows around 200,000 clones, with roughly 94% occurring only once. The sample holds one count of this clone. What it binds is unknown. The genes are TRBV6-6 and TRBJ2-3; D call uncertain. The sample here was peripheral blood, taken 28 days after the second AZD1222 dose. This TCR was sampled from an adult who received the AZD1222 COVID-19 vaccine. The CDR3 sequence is CASFNSRRGTDTQYF. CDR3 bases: TGTGCCAGTTTTAATAGTCGAAGGGGCACAGATACGCAGTATTTT.